This paragraph covers one T cell receptor (beta chain) sequence. The sample is drawn from a study of immune evolution from preneoplasia to lung adenocarcinoma. Here immunoSEQ multiplex PCR was the method, and the copy in TCRdb shows in-frame clones only, minus some. Of 8,400 or so clones in the sample, about 76% were seen once. Trimming pared 4 bases from V and 4 bases from J, leaving 10 bases between. CDR1 and CDR2 from the germline V gene are MGHDK and SYGVNS. CDR3 length equals 13 residues. Patient tissue came from resections in Japan or China, 2014–2017. Sequences were obtained from FFPE invasive lung adenocarcinoma tissue. This sequence joins TRBV25-1 and TRBJ1-1, with D uncertain. This clonotype originated in a person aged 45-60 years with lung adenocarcinoma. The CDR3, as DNA: TGTGCCAGCAGTGGGACCTTAGGCACTGAAGCTTTCTTT. Its translation is CASSGTLGTEAFF.